This T cell receptor beta chain was identified during a study of neoadjuvant nivolumab and ipilimumab in lung cancer (TCRdb year 2020). The study in broad terms: In the NEOSTAR trial, nivolumab was administered intravenously at 3 mg/kg on days 1, 15 and 29, and the combination arm also received ipilimumab 1 mg/kg on day 1 only. Matched pretherapy and resected tumor pairs were analyzed from seven patients, of whom four had been treated with nivolumab and three with nivolumab plus ipilimumab. The major pathologic response (MPR) rate in the intention-to-treat population in each study arm was designated as the primary trial endpoint. TCR repertoires were compared between pretherapy (baseline) peripheral blood and tumors resected at surgery after neoadjuvant immune checkpoint blockade. A total of about 43 patients with operable NSCLC were treated in the trial, with about 23 randomized to nivolumab monotherapy and roughly 20 randomized to nivolumab plus ipilimumab.

A word on this clone: The clone's antigen remains unknown. Base quality data are lacking; no much larger clone is found one base away.

The CDR3 covers 14 residues, taking in both the cysteine and the phenylalanine. Only the CDR3 portion is preserved as DNA: 42 bases, with reading frame beginning at the first base. The germline V gene encodes CDR1 KGHSH and CDR2 LQKENI. The junction carries 11 bases between V and J, which are trimmed by 2 bases and 7 bases respectively. Libraries were built with the immunoSEQ multiplex PCR assay. Under the source paper's analysis protocol: Richness and clonality were used to summarize the repertoires, and clones that significantly expanded or contracted between pre- and post-therapy samples were identified. TCRdb mirrors the immuneACCESS table, restricted to in-frame sequences. Some clones are absent from its copies; in checked studies, under half trace to an unresolved V gene, and the reason for the others is unknown. V and J calls and clone size are copied from that table; D and trimming were computed from the DNA. Counted in this sample were 9,500 to 10,000 clones; about 81% of them appeared once. 3.5% of the sample is in the top ten clones.

Taken with the paper, the label for time point translates to: pretherapy, before neoadjuvant immune checkpoint inhibitors. Samples were obtained from the phase 2 randomized NEOSTAR trial, in which neoadjuvant nivolumab or nivolumab plus ipilimumab followed by surgery was tested in operable NSCLC. Overall results and qualifications from the work: Resected tumors had greater TCR richness and clonality than tumor-adjacent uninvolved lung, and increases were observed in more dual-therapy-treated tumors. TCR sequencing was performed in a small number of samples. From pretherapy to surgery, increases in tumor T-cell richness and clonality were observed in three of three dual-therapy tumors but in only two of four nivolumab-treated tumors. There was no significant correlation between TCR clonality and pathologic tumor regression, and just a single major-pathologic-response sample was available for the clonality-regression analysis. Pretherapy blood TCR richness correlated positively with richness in tumors resected after neoadjuvant therapy (Spearman R of about 0.81).

This specimen was peripheral blood, taken before neoadjuvant nivolumab, alone or with ipilimumab. This TCR was recovered from an adult with non-small cell lung cancer. The sequence is built from TRBV18 and TRBJ1-4; too little of a D gene remains to name it. This receptor carries the CDR3 CASSPTDSGEKLFF. The nucleotide sequence reads as follows: TGTGCCAGCTCACCAACGGATTCCGGTGAAAAACTGTTTTTT.